This T cell receptor (beta chain) is drawn from a study of T-cell memory formation after mild COVID-19. Study summary: Clusters of TCRs were largely donor specific.

This clonotype was found many times. Using its own MiXCR run on the 5' RACE reads, TCRdb lists one record per CDR3 protein. The data contain 55,000 to 75,000 distinct CDR3 sequences, around a quarter of them singletons. From germline, CDR1 is MGHRA and CDR2 YSYEKL. CDR3 length: 14 amino acids. V was shortened by 0 bases and J by 6 bases, with 9 bases between the two germline ends. Sequencing was carried out using PBMCs or a T cell subset sorted from them (not recorded which). The V call is TRBV4-1, the J call TRBJ2-1; a weak D match, TRBD1 (5 bases). This receptor was identified in a man younger than 35 who had mild COVID-19 (a few samples of this study predate the infection). Cell type and time point are not known. CDR3 residues: CASSQEGQGNEQFF. Written as DNA, the CDR3 is TGCGCCAGCAGCCAAGAAGGGCAGGGCAATGAGCAGTTCTTC.